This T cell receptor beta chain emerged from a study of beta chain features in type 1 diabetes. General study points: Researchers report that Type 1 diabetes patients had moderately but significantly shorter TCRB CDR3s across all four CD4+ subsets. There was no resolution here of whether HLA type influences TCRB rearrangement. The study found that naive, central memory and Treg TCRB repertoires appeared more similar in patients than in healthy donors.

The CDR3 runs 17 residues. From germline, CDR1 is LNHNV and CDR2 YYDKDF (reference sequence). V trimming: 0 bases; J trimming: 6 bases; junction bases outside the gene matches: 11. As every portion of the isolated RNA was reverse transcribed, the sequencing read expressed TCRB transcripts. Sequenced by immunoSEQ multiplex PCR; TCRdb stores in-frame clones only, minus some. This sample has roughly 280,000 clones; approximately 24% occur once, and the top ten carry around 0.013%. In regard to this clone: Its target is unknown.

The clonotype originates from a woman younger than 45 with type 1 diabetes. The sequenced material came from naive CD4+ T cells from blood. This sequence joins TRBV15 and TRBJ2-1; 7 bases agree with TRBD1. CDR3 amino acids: CATSRDYQQGLSNEQFF. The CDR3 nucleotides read TGTGCCACCAGCAGAGATTATCAACAGGGGCTCAGCAATGAGCAGTTCTTC.